These 4 T cell receptor beta chains originate from one sample sequenced in a study of OX40 agonist ivuxolimab in advanced cancers. Sequencing used immunoSEQ multiplex PCR; TCRdb keeps in-frame clones, though not all of them. Of 120,000 or so clones listed, 93% are singletons. The input for sequencing was CD4+ or CD8+ T cells sorted from blood, taken in a trial of the OX40 agonist ivuxolimab. The receptors derive from an adult with an advanced solid tumor such as melanoma, head and neck, liver or kidney cancer.

The chain joins TRBV27 to TRBJ2-3; a weak D match, TRBD2 (5 bases). Trimming left V 6 bases short and J 2 bases short, with 6 bases between. The CDR3 is made up of 12 amino acids. Germline CDR1 is MNHEY and CDR2 is SMNVEV (reference sequence). The chain's CDR3 is CASRRDTDTQYF. The CDR3 nucleotides are TGTGCCAGCAGGAGGGACACAGATACGCAGTATTTT.

The V call is TRBV6-1, the J call TRBJ1-4, with TRBD1 matching over 9 bases. The CDR3 spans 15 residues. Trimming at V came to 1 base and at J to 10 bases, leaving 7 bases not matched to a gene. Germline V gene sequence: CDR1 MNHNS, CDR2 SASEGT. For the CDR3, the DNA is TGTGCCAGCAGTGAAGGAGGGACAGGGCGGGGAAAACTGTTTTTT. This encodes CASSEGGTGRGKLFF.

V gene TRBV5-1 combines with J gene TRBJ2-2, with TRBD2 matching over 7 bases. Germline trimming cut 0 bases from V and 4 bases from J; bases unmatched to any gene: 3. This CDR3 is 15 amino acids long. Germline loops: CDR1 SGHRS, CDR2 YFSETQ. The CDR3 is CASSLEGGSTGELFF. Here the CDR3 DNA reads TGCGCCAGCAGCTTGGAGGGAGGGAGCACCGGGGAGCTGTTTTTT.

This chain joins TRBV7-3 and TRBJ2-5, with 14 bases lining up with TRBD2. The CDR3 totals 17 residues. Per the germline V gene, CDR1 is SGHTA and CDR2 is FQGTGA. V dropped 5 bases and J dropped 3; count of bases not matched to a gene: 8. CDR3 loop: CASSRFGTSGSEETQYF. CDR3 DNA: TGTGCCAGCAGCCGATTCGGGACTAGCGGGAGCGAAGAGACCCAGTACTTC.